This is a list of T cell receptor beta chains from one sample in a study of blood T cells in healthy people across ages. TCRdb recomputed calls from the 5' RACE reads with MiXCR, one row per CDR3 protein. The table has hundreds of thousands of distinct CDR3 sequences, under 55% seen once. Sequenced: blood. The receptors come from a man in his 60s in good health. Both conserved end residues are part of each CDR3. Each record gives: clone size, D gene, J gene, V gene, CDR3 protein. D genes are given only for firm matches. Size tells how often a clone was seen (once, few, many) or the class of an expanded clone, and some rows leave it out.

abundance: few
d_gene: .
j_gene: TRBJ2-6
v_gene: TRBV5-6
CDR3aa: CASTPQPSGANVLTF

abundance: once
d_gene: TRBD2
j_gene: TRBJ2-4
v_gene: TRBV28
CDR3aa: CASSLHLPGLGLECIQYF

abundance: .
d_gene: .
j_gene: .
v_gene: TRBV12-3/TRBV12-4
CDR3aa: CASRQAVTYNEQYF

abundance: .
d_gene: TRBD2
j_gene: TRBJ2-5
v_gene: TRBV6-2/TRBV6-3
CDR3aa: CASSYSSSGVETQYF

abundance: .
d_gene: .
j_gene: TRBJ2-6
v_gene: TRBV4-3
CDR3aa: CASSQASQGISGANVLTF

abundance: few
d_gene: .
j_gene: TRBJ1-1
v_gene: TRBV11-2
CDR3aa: CASSGGDKGTEAFF

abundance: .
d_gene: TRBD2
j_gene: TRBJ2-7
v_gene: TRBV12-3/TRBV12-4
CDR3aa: CASSPMGRGDEQYF

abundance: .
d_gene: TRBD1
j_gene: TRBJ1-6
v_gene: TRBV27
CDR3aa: CASSPGTGSSSYNSPLHF

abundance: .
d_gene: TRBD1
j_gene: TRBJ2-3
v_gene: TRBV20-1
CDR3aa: CSARGGTGVPYTQYF

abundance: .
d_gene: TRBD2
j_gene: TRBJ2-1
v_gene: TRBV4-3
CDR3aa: CASSQDTPSGGGRTYNEQFF

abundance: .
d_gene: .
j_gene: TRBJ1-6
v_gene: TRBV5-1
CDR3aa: CASTRGGGMDNSPLHF

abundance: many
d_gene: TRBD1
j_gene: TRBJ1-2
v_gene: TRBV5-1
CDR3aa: CASSWTGGDYGYTF

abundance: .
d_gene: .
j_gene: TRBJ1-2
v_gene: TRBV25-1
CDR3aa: CASSPGRAAVGYTF

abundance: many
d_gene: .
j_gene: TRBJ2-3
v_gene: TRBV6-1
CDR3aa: CASKTGAPGDTQYF

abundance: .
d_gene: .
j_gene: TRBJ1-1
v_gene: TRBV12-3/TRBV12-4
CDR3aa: CASSFNGGTEAFF

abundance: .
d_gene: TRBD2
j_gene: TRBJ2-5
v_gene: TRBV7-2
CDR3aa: CASSPYTSGGEETQYF

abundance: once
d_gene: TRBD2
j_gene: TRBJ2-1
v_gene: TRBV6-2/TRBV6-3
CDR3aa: CASAPGGTSSYNEQFF

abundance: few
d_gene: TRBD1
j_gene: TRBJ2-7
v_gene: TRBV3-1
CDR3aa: CASSQGPGTAYEQYF

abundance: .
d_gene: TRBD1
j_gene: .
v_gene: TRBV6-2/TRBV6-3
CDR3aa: CASSLGQAYQETQFF

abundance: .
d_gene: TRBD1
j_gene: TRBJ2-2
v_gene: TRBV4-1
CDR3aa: CASSQDRGQANTGELFF

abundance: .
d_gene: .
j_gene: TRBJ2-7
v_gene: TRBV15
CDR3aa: CATSRSVGSSYEQYF

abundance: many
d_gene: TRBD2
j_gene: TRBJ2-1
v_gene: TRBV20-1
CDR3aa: CSARTLWAIAGGSNEQFF

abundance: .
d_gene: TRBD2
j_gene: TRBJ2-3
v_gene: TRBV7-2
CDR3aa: CASSLAASGNTDTQYF

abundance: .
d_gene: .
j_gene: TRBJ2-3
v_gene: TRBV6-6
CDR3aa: CASSYIRTDTQYF

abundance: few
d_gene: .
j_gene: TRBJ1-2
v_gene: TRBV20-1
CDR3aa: CSARDHVETYGYTF

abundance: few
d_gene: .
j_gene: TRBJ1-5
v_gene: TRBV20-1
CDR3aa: CSARDARVGSSNQPQHF

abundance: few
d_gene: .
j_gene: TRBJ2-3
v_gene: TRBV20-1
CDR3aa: CSARRQVLTDTQYF

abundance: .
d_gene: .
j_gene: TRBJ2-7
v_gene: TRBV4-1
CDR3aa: CASSPGTGQHYEQYF

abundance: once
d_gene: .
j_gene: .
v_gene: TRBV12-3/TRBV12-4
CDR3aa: CASSRGGGDEQYF